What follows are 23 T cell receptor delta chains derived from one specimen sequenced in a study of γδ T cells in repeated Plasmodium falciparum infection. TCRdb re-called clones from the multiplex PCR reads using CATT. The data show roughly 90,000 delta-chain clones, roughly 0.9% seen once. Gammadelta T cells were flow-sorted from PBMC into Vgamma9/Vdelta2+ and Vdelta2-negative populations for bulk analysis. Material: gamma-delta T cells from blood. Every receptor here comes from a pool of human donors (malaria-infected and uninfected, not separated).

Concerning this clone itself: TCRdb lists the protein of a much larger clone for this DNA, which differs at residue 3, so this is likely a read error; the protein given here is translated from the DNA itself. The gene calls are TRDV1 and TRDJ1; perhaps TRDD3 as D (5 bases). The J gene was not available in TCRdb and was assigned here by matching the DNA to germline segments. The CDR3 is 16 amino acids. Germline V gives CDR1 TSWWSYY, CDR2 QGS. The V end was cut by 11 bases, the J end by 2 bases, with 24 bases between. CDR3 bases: TGTGCTTTTATACCTCCCCAGTACTGGAGGACCGATAAACTCATCTTT. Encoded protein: CAFIPPQYWRTDKLIF.

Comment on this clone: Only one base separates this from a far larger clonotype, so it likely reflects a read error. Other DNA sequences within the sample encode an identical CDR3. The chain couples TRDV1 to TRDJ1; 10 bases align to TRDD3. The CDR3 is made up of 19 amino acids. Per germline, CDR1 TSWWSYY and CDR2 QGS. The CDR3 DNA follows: TGTGCCCTTGGGTCCCCAGGGGGATACGGTCCTCCGTACACCGATAAACTCATCTTT. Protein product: CALGSPGGYGPPYTDKLIF.

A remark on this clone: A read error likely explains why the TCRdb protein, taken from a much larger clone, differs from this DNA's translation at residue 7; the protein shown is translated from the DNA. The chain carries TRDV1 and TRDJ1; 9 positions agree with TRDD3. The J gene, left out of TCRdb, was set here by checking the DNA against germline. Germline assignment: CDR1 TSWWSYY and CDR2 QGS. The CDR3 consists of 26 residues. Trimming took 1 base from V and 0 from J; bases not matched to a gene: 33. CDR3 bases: TGTGCTCTTGGGGAACGTCCCAAACCTTACCTCTGGGCGGTAAGGGGGGATACCAAATACACCGATAAACTCATCTTT. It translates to CALGERPKPYLWAVRGDTKYTDKLIF.

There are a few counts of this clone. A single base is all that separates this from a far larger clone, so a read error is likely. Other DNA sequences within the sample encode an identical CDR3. The CDR3 protein is CALGEEGLLGDTIRLIF. CDR3 coding DNA: TGTGCTCTTGGGGAAGAGGGTCTACTGGGGGATACCATAAGGCTCATCTTT. The chain employs TRDV1 and TRDJ1; 12 bases fit TRDD3. Per the germline V gene, CDR1 is TSWWSYY and CDR2 is QGS. V was clipped by 2 bases and J by 11 bases; unmatched bases: 15. The CDR3 length is 17 residues.

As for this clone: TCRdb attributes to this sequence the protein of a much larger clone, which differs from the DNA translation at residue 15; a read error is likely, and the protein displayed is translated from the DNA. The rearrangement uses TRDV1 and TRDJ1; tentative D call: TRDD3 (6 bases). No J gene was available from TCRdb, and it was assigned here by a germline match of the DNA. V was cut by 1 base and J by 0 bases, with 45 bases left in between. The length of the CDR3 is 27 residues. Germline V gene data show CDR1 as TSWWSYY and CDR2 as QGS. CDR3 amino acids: CALGEHSTPRPVYWEIPTRDYTDKLIF. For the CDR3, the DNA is TGTGCTCTTGGGGAACATAGTACCCCCCGTCCCGTTTACTGGGAGATACCCACGCGGGATTACACCGATAAACTCATCTTT.

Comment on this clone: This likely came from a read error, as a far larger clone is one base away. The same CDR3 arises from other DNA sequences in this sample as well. Written as DNA, the CDR3 is TGTGCTCTTGGGGAACTGGGTTCCTGGGGGATACGAGACGGCGATAAACTCATCTTT. It codes for CALGELGSWGIRDGDKLIF. The chain has TRDV1 and TRDJ1, with 12 bases fitting TRDD3. No J gene is reported in TCRdb; it was inferred here by comparing the DNA with germline. The V gene's germline CDR1 is TSWWSYY and CDR2 QGS. J lost 4 bases, V lost 0 bases, and 12 bases had no gene match. CDR3 length equals 19 residues.

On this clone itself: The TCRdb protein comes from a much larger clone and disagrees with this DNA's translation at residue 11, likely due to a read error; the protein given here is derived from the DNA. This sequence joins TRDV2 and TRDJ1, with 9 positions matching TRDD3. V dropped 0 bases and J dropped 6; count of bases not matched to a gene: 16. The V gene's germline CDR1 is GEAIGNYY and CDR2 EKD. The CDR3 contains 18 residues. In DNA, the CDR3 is TGTGCCTGTGACACCGGCTACTGGGGGACGCCCCTGACCAATAAACTCATCTTT. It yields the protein CACDTGYWGTPLTNKLIF.

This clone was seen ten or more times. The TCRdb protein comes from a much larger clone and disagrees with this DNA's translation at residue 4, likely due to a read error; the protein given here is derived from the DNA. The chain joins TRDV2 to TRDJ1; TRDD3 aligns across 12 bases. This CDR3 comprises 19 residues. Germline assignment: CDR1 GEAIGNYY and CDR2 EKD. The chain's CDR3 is CACNTVLGDTINTFPKLIF. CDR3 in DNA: TGTGCCTGTAACACCGTACTGGGGGATACTATCAATACCTTCCCCAAACTCATCTTT.

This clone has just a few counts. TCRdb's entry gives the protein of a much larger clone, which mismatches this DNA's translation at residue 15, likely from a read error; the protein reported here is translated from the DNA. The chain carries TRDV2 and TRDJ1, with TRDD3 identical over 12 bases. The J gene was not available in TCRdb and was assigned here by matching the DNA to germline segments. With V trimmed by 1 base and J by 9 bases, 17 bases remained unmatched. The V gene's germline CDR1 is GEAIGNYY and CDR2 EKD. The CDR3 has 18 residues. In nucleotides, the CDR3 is TGTGCCTGTGACACGATGGGTCTGGGGGATACGCGGGCAGATGAACTCATCTTT. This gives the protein CACDTMGLGDTRADELIF.

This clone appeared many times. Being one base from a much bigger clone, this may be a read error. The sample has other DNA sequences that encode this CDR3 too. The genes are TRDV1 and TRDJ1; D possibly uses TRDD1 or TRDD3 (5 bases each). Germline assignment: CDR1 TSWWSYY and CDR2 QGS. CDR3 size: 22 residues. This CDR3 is CALGEMKARMRRFTGYTDKLIF. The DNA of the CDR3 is TGCGCTCTTGGGGAAATGAAGGCTCGAATGAGGAGATTTACCGGGTACACCGATAAACTCATCTTT.

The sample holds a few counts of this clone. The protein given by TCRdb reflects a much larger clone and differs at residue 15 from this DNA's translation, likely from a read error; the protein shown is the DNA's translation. Written as DNA, the CDR3 is TGTGCTCTTGGAAACGGGATCCCTACTGGGGGATACGAGTGGTCCCGCACCGATAAACTCATCTTT. This translates into CALGNGIPTGGYEWSRTDKLIF. This sequence joins TRDV1 and TRDJ1, with 13 positions matching TRDD3. TCRdb records no J gene; here it was assigned by comparing the DNA to germline. V was pared by 6 bases and J by 1 base, with 23 bases of the junction left unmatched. From germline, CDR1 is TSWWSYY and CDR2 QGS. The CDR3 has 22 amino acids.

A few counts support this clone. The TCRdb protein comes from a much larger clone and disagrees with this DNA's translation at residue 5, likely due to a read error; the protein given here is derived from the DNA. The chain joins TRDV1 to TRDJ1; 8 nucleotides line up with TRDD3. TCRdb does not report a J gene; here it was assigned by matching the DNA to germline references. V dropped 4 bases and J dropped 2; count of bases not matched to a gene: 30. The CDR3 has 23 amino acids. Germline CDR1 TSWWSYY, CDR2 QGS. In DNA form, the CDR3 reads TGTGCTCTTGGGGGACTAGCCCTACCCAACTTCCAGTTTGGGATACGCGTAACCGATAAACTCATCTTT. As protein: CALGGLALPNFQFGIRVTDKLIF.

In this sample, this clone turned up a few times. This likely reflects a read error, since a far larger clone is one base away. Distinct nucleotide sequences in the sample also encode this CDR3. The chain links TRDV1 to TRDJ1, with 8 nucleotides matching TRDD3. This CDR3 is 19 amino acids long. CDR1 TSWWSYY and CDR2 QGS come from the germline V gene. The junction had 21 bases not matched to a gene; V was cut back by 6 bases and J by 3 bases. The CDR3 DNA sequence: TGTGCTCTTGGTGTTCAGGCCCCACGCGAGGGATACGCTTCCGATAAACTCATCTTT. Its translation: CALGVQAPREGYASDKLIF.

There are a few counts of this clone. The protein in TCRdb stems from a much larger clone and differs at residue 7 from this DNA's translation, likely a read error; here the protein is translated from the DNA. CDR3 sequence: CACDSVFIPTGGFTDKLIF. The CDR3 DNA reads TGTGCCTGTGACTCCGTTTTTATCCCTACTGGGGGATTCACCGATAAACTCATCTTT. The V gene is TRDV2, the J gene TRDJ1; 10 bases map to TRDD3. Germline CDR1 GEAIGNYY, CDR2 EKD. The CDR3 loop spans 19 amino acids. Trimming at V came to 3 bases and at J to 1 base, leaving 16 bases not matched to a gene.

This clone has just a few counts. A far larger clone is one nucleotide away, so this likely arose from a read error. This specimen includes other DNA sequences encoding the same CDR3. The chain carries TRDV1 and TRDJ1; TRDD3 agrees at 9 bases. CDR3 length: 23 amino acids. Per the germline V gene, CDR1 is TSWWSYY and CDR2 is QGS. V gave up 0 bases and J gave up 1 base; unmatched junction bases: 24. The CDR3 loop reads CALGELDLPWGIVPPLSTDKLIF. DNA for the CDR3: TGTGCTCTTGGGGAACTTGACCTACCCTGGGGGATTGTACCTCCTTTGTCCACCGATAAACTCATCTTT.

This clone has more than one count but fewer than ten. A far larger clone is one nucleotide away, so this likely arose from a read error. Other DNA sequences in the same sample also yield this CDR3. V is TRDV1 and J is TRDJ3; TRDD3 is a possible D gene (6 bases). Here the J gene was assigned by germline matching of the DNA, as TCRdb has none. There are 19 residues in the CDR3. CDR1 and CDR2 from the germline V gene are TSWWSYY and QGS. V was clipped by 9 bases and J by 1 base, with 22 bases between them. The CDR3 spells CALEPSLGGTSWDTRQMFF. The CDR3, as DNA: TGTGCTCTCGAACCCTCACTCGGGGGGACATCCTGGGACACCCGACAGATGTTTTTC.

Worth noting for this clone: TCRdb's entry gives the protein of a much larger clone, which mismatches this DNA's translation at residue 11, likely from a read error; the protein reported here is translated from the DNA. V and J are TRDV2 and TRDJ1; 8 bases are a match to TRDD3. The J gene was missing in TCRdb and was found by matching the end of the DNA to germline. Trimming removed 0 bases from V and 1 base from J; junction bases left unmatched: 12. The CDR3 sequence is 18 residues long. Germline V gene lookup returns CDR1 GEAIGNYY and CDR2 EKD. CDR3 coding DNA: TGTGCCTGTGACACCCTCGGACCTACTGGGGGTACCACCGATAAACTCATCTTT. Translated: CACDTLGPTGGTTDKLIF.

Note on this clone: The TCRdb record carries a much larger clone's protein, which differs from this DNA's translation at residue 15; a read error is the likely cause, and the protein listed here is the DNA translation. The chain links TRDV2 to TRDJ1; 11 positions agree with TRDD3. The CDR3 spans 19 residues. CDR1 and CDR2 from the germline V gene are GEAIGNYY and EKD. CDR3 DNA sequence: TGTGCCTGTGACACCGTGCGGTTGGGGGATACGCAGTCCACCGGTAAACTCATCTTT. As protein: CACDTVRLGDTQSTGKLIF.

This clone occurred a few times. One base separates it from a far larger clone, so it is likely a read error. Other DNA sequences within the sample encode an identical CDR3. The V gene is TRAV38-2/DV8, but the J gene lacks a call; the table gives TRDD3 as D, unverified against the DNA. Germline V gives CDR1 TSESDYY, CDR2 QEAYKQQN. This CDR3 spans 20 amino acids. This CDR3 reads CAYRTTSFRRTGGRTDKLIF. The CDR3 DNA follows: TGTGCTTATAGGACTACTTCCTTTCGCCGTACTGGGGGACGAACCGATAAACTCATCTTC.

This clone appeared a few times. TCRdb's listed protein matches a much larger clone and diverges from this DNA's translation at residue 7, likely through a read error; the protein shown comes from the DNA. CDR3 sequence (DNA): TGTGCCTGTGACACCGTAGCTCTGGGGGATACGAGCTCCTGGGACACCCGACAGATGTTTTTC. It translates to CACDTVALGDTSSWDTRQMFF. The rearrangement joins TRDV2 to TRDJ3, with TRDD3 identical over 12 bases. The J gene, left out of TCRdb, was set here by checking the DNA against germline. V dropped 0 bases and J dropped 0; count of bases not matched to a gene: 8. Germline V CDR1 and CDR2: GEAIGNYY, EKD. The CDR3 runs to 21 residues.

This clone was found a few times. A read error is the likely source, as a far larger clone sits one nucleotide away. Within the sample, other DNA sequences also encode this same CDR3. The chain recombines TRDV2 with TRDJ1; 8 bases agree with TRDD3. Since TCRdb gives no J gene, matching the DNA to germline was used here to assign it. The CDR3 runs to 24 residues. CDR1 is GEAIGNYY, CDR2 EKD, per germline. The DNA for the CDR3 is TGTGCCTGTGACACCGTCGGTCCTACACCACCATCTGGGGGACCCCCCTCGTACACCGACAAACTCATCTTT. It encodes CACDTVGPTPPSGGPPSYTDKLIF.

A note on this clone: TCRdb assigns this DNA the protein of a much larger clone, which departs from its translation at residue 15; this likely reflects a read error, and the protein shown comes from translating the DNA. CDR3 sequence reads: CALGEHTSLWGIHAGKLIF. DNA for the CDR3: TGTGCTCTTGGGGAACACACTTCCCTCTGGGGGATACACGCCGGTAAACTCATCTTT. The rearrangement links TRDV1 to TRDJ1; 11 bases are shared with TRDD3. No J gene is reported in TCRdb; it was inferred here by comparing the DNA with germline. The germline V gene encodes CDR1 TSWWSYY and CDR2 QGS. The CDR3 covers 19 residues. V lost 1 base to trimming and J lost 7 bases; unmatched junction nucleotides: 17.

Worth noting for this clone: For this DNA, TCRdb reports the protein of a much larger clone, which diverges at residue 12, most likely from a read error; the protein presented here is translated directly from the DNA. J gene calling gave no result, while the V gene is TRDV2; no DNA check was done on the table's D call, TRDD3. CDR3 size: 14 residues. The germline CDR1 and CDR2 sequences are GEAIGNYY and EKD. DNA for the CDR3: TGTGCCTGTGACCCGGTTATGCTGGGGGATACACACATCTTT. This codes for CACDPVMLGDTHIF.